This is a list of T cell receptor beta chains from one sample in a study of response to subunit inactivated influenza vaccine. TCRdb recomputed calls from the RT-PCR reads with MiXCR, one row per CDR3 protein. The sample records under 200,000 distinct CDR3 sequences, around 12% being singletons. This same sample was also part of a study on T cells expressing NK-cell markers.

The sequencing here drew on CD8+ T cells sorted from PBMCs, taken less than 13 days after vaccination. Receptors were obtained from a man between 45 and 60 years old who received an inactivated influenza vaccine. Both conserved end residues are part of each CDR3.

J: TRBJ2-7; V: TRBV7-6; CDR3: CASSLRSVFTAGYYEQYF
J: TRBJ1-5; V: TRBV6-2/TRBV6-3; CDR3: CASSYSMGWGVGNQPQHF
J: TRBJ2-1; V: TRBV7-9; CDR3: CASSLGLAANNEQFF
J: TRBJ2-7; V: TRBV4-2; CDR3: CASSQEVRGLAGVYEQYF
J: TRBJ2-2; V: TRBV5-1; CDR3: CASSLGFSGMIGELFF
J: TRBJ1-1; V: TRBV20-1; CDR3: CSARGTAGDTEAFF
J: TRBJ2-1; V: TRBV15; CDR3: CATSRAPTGEQFF
J: TRBJ2-1; V: TRBV24-1; CDR3: CATSRYLNEQFF
J: TRBJ1-5; V: TRBV15; CDR3: CATSRDRRSHQPQHF
J: TRBJ1-1; V: TRBV11-2; CDR3: CASSRDSYEAFF
J: TRBJ1-6; V: TRBV28; CDR3: CASSSWDSPLHF
J: TRBJ2-5; V: TRBV5-5; CDR3: CASSLAGQIPKETQYF
J: TRBJ1-2; V: TRBV7-6; CDR3: CASSPPTNYGYTF
J: TRBJ2-3; V: TRBV27; CDR3: CASSFLETSGRTDTQYF
J: TRBJ2-7; V: TRBV6-2/TRBV6-3; CDR3: CASTDADEQYF
J: TRBJ2-5; V: TRBV4-3; CDR3: CASSQDLAGGSQETQYF
J: TRBJ2-1; V: TRBV2; CDR3: CASSAGVSSYNEQFF
J: TRBJ2-5; V: TRBV3-1; CDR3: CASSQKAGGQYF
J: TRBJ2-1; V: TRBV7-9; CDR3: CASSLSGERIYNEQFF
J: TRBJ2-1; V: TRBV20-1; CDR3: CSALSSGREFF
J: TRBJ2-2; V: TRBV28; CDR3: CASSLFASGIFTGELFF
J: TRBJ1-2; V: TRBV7-9; CDR3: CATLPGTYSNYGYTF
J: TRBJ2-2; V: TRBV7-9; CDR3: CASSPPAGELFF
J: TRBJ2-1; V: TRBV9; CDR3: CASSPPAGGPDEQFF
J: TRBJ2-1; V: TRBV2; CDR3: CASRTPLYNEQFF
J: TRBJ2-2; V: TRBV4-1; CDR3: CASSQYRGSAGELFF
J: TRBJ2-7; V: TRBV9; CDR3: CASSPGQGWEQYF
J: TRBJ1-2; V: TRBV7-8; CDR3: CASSLYTRDRLAYGYTF
J: TRBJ2-1; V: TRBV9; CDR3: CASSVASKGNEQFF
J: TRBJ2-5; V: TRBV20-1; CDR3: CSARDLRETQYF
J: TRBJ2-7; V: TRBV6-1; CDR3: CASSVGTIPYEQYF
J: TRBJ2-1; V: TRBV11-2; CDR3: CASSLGDRSYNEQFF
J: TRBJ2-1; V: TRBV29-1; CDR3: CSVDEAGLYNEQFF
J: TRBJ1-1; V: TRBV4-1; CDR3: CASSQKDTNTEAIF
J: TRBJ1-1; V: TRBV29-1; CDR3: CSVDVGVSSTEAFF
J: TRBJ2-3; V: TRBV7-3; CDR3: CASSLASGDPGRITDTQYF
J: TRBJ2-1; V: TRBV30; CDR3: CASRDRLNEQFF
J: TRBJ1-2; V: TRBV3-1; CDR3: CASSQGSGHYGYTF
J: TRBJ2-3; V: TRBV6-1; CDR3: CASSNTDTQYF
J: TRBJ2-1; V: TRBV19; CDR3: CASSMCRQPGYCEQFF
J: TRBJ1-1; V: TRBV30; CDR3: CAWLAGLGTEAFF
J: TRBJ2-3; V: TRBV14; CDR3: CASSQGLGTDTQYF